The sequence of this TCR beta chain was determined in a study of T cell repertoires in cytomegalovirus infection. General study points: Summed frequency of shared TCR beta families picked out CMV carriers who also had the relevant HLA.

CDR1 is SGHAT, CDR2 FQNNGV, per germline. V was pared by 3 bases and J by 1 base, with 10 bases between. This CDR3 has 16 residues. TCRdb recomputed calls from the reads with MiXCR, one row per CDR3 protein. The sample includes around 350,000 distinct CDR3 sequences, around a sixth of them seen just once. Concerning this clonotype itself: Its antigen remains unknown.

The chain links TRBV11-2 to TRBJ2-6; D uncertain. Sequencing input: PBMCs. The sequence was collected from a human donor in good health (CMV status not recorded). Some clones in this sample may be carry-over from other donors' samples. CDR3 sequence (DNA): TGTGCCAGCAGCTTCTACAAGGGATCTGGGGCCAACGTCCTGACTTTC. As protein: CASSFYKGSGANVLTF.